The T cell receptor (beta chain) described here comes from a study of technical replicates of blood from a few donors. Assay used: immunoSEQ multiplex PCR; TCRdb lists only in-frame clones, some missing. Altogether tens of thousands of clones are present, 75% to 95% being singletons, with the ten largest covering 0.25%. This sequence was found in a human donor in good health. Material: T cells isolated from PBMCs.

The CDR3 sequence: CASRRAGSYNEQFF. CDR3 DNA sequence: TGTGCCAGTAGGAGAGCGGGGTCCTACAATGAGCAGTTCTTC. V gene TRBV19 combines with J gene TRBJ2-1; 7 nucleotides align to TRBD2. CDR1 is LNHDA, CDR2 SQIVND, per germline (reference sequence). This CDR3 is 14 amino acids long. With 6 bases clipped from V and 1 base from J, the junction kept 3 bases outside the gene matches.